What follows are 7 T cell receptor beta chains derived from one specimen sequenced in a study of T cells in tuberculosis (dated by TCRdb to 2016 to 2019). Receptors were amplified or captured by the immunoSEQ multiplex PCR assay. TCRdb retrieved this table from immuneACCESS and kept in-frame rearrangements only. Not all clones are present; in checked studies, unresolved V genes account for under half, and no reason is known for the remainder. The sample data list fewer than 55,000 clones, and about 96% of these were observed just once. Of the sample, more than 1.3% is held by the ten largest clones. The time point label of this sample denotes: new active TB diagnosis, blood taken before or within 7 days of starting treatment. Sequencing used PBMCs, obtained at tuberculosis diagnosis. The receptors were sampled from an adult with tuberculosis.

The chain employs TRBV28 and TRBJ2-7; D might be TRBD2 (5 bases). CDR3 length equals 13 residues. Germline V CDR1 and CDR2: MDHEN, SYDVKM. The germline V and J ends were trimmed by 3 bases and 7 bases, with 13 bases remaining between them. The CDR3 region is CASSFQIRGEQYF. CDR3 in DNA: TGTGCCAGCAGTTTCCAAATAAGAGGGGAGCAGTACTTC.

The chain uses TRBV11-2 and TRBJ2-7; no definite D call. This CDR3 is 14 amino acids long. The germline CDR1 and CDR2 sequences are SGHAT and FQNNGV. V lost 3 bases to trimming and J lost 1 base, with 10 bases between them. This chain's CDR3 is CASSFHQTSYEQYF. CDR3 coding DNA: TGTGCCAGCAGCTTTCACCAGACATCCTACGAGCAGTACTTC.

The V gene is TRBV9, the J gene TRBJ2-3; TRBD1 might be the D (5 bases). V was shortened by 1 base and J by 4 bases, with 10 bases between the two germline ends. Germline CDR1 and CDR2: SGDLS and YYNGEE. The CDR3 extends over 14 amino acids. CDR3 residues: CASSVRVGADTQYF. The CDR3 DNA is TGTGCCAGCAGCGTACGAGTAGGGGCAGATACGCAGTATTTT.

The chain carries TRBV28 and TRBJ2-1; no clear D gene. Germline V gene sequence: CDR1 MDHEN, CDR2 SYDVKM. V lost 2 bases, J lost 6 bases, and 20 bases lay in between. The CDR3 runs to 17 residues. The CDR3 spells CASSLGQISRISNEQFF. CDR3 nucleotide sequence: TGTGCCAGCAGTTTAGGCCAGATCAGTCGTATCTCCAATGAGCAGTTCTTC.

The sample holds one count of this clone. The CDR3: CASSHGLAGVGETQYF. DNA for the CDR3: TGCGCCAGCAGTCACGGACTAGCGGGAGTTGGAGAGACCCAGTACTTC. The gene calls are TRBV5-1 and TRBJ2-5; 13 nucleotides align to TRBD2. This CDR3 region has 16 residues. Trimming removed 5 bases from V and 4 bases from J; junction bases left unmatched: 8. Germline CDR1 reads SGHRS; CDR2 reads YFSETQ.

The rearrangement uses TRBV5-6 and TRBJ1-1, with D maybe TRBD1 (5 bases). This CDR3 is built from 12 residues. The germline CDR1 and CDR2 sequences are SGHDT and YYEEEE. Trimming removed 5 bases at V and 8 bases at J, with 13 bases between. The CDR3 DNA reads TGTGCCAGCAGTTTACAGGAGAGGGAAGCTTTCTTT. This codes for CASSLQEREAFF.

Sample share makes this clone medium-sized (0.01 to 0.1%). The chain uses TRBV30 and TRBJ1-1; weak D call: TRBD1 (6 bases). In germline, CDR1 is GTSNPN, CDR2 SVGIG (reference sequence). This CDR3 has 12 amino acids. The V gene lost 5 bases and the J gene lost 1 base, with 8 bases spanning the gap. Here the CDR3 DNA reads TGTGCCTGGGGACAGACGAACACTGAAGCTTTCTTT. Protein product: CAWGQTNTEAFF.